Each of the 26 T cell receptor beta chains below was sequenced from the same sample in a study of CXCR3-negative and CXCR3-positive naive CD8 T cells. UMI-labeled TRB cDNA libraries were prepared by 5' RACE. TCRdb reprocessed the 5' RACE reads and reports one entry per CDR3 protein, with no DNA. This table holds about 48,000 distinct CDR3 sequences. The sequencing sample was made of memory CD8+ T cells from blood. Receptors originate from a human donor in good health. Some clones in this sample may be carry-over from other donors' samples.

The gene calls are TRBV24-1 and TRBJ2-7; TCRdb gives TRBD2 as the D gene, but with no DNA this cannot be confirmed. Germline values: CDR1 KGHDR, CDR2 SFDVKD. The CDR3 is 16 residues long. This CDR3 reads CATSDEKDSAGGEQYF.

The rearrangement links TRBV20-1 to TRBJ2-1; TCRdb reports TRBD2, a call that lacks DNA to check it against. Germline CDR1 is DFQATT and CDR2 is SNEGSKA (reference sequence). This CDR3 comprises 15 residues. This CDR3 is CSARDLAGPYNEQFF.

The J gene is TRBJ2-1, the V gene TRBV3-1; the TCRdb call, TRBD2, lacks DNA for checking. Per the germline V gene, CDR1 is LGHDT and CDR2 is YNNKEL (reference sequence). The CDR3 sequence is 15 residues long. CDR3 loop: CASSNRLAGVNEQFF.

The rearrangement links TRBV29-1 to TRBJ2-7; there is no DNA to check the TCRdb D call of TRBD1. The length of the CDR3 is 13 residues. The germline CDR1 and CDR2 sequences are SQVTM and ANQGSEA. The CDR3 reads CSLRKGENYEQYF.

The rearrangement joins TRBV29-1 to TRBJ2-7. Germline CDR1 reads SQVTM; CDR2 reads ANQGSEA. This CDR3 has 13 amino acids. CDR3 sequence reads: CSVEEGQPYEQYF.

The CDR3 spells CATSDPLDSTDTQYF. The rearrangement links TRBV24-1 to TRBJ2-3; TCRdb indicates TRBD2, and absent DNA this call remains unverified. Per the germline V gene, CDR1 is KGHDR and CDR2 is SFDVKD. The CDR3 spans 15 residues.

V usage is TRBV20-1 and J usage is TRBJ2-1; as DNA is missing, the TRBD2 call by TCRdb cannot be tested. The CDR3 is 15 residues long. Germline V gene sequence: CDR1 DFQATT, CDR2 SNEGSKA (reference sequence). CDR3: CSATLLAGDYNEQFF.

This chain links TRBV4-3 with TRBJ1-1; as DNA is missing, the TRBD1 call by TCRdb cannot be tested. Per the germline V gene, CDR1 is LGHNA and CDR2 is YSLEER. The length of the CDR3 is 15 residues. The CDR3 sequence: CAGSKDAGEPAEAFF.

The rearrangement uses TRBV9 and TRBJ2-7. Looked up from germline, CDR1 is SGDLS and CDR2 is YYNGEE. This CDR3 is 14 amino acids long. CDR3: CASSVYSSSYEQYF.

J is TRBJ1-1 and V is TRBV11-2. There are 14 residues in the CDR3. CDR1 is SGHAT, CDR2 FQNNGV, per germline. The CDR3 sequence: CASSSKGSAAEAFF.

By frequency, this clonotype registers medium-sized. J is TRBJ2-7 and V is TRBV5-8; the D call of TRBD2 rests on TCRdb alone, since no DNA is present to check it. The germline gives CDR1 SGHTS, CDR2 YDEGEE. The CDR3 length is 14 residues. The CDR3 sequence is CASSFPAGGYEQYF.

The chain joins TRBV7-9 to TRBJ1-2; without DNA, the TCRdb call of TRBD1 cannot be checked. CDR1 is SEHNR and CDR2 is FQNEAQ in the germline V gene (reference sequence). CDR3 length: 14 amino acids. The CDR3 is CASSPTGEFYGYTF. Full variable domain (outside the CDR3, taken from reference TRBV7-9 and TRBJ1-2): DTGVSQNPRHKITKRGQNVTFRCDPISEHNRLYWYRQTLGQGPEFLTYFQNEAQLEKSRLLSDRFSAERPKGSFSTLEIQRTEQGDSAMYLCASSPTGEFYGYTFGSGTRLTVV.

The rearrangement links TRBV7-9 to TRBJ1-3; TCRdb gives TRBD1 as the D gene, but with no DNA this cannot be confirmed. The CDR3 has 16 residues. Looked up from germline, CDR1 is SEHNR and CDR2 is FQNEAQ (reference sequence). CDR3 residues: CASSSRTGPSGNTIYF.

The CDR3 sequence: CASSPPWGGGETYEQYF. The chain carries TRBV9 and TRBJ2-7; TCRdb lists TRBD1, though no DNA is available to test this call. The germline gives CDR1 SGDLS, CDR2 YYNGEE. CDR3 length: 17 amino acids.

The rearrangement uses TRBV7-9 and TRBJ2-7; TCRdb returns TRBD2, unconfirmable since there is no DNA. This CDR3 comprises 16 residues. Germline V gene data show CDR1 as SEHNR and CDR2 as FQNEAQ (reference sequence). The CDR3 region is CASSLAHRGQLYEQYF.

The chain couples TRBV25-1 to TRBJ2-1. The CDR3 extends over 17 amino acids. CDR1 MGHDK and CDR2 SYGVNS come from the germline V gene. This chain's CDR3 is CASSEYYPRVGPNEQFF.

This clonotype counts as medium-sized by frequency. The J gene is TRBJ1-1, the V gene TRBV7-9; TCRdb indicates TRBD1, and absent DNA this call remains unverified. Looked up from germline, CDR1 is SEHNR and CDR2 is FQNEAQ (reference sequence). The CDR3 runs 16 residues. The CDR3 protein is CASSTQAGTVNTEAFF.

The chain uses TRBV14 and TRBJ1-6; TCRdb lists TRBD1, though no DNA is available to test this call. CDR1 is SGHDN and CDR2 is FVKESK in the germline V gene. This CDR3 comprises 14 residues. The chain's CDR3 is CASSRDRDNSPLHF.

Judged by frequency, this clonotype is medium-sized (0.01 to 0.1%). V usage is TRBV4-3 and J usage is TRBJ2-7; TCRdb's D call of TRBD2 is untestable without DNA. This CDR3 is 16 amino acids long. CDR1 and CDR2 (germline): LGHNA, YSLEER. CDR3 in amino acids: CASSQGGDGGSYEQYF.

This chain uses TRBV28 with TRBJ1-5; the TCRdb D gene call, TRBD1, has no DNA to confirm it. CDR1 and CDR2 from the germline V gene are MDHEN and SYDVKM. This CDR3 region has 16 residues. The CDR3 protein is CASRDDRGISNQPQHF.

This chain connects TRBV28 to TRBJ2-7; no DNA is available, so the TRBD1 call from TCRdb remains unchecked. Per germline, CDR1 MDHEN and CDR2 SYDVKM. This CDR3 region has 13 residues. The CDR3 region is CASSFSQGSEQYF.

The chain has TRBV7-9 and TRBJ2-3; no DNA is available, so the TRBD2 call from TCRdb remains unchecked. Per germline, CDR1 SEHNR and CDR2 FQNEAQ (reference sequence). The CDR3 is 16 amino acids. The CDR3 is CASSLPRTHSTDTQYF.

This chain links TRBV12-3 or TRBV12-4 with TRBJ1-1; TCRdb's D call of TRBD1 is untestable without DNA. The CDR3 spans 14 residues. The CDR3: CASRSDRAGTEAFF.

This sequence joins TRBV5-1 and TRBJ2-1; lacking DNA, the TRBD1 call made by TCRdb goes unchecked. Germline V gene sequence: CDR1 SGHRS, CDR2 YFSETQ. CDR3 size: 18 residues. This chain's CDR3 is CASSSPGGQPRGSNEQFF.

The rearrangement joins TRBV24-1 to TRBJ2-1; the TCRdb D gene call, TRBD1, has no DNA to confirm it. The CDR3 has 16 residues. Germline loops: CDR1 KGHDR, CDR2 SFDVKD. The CDR3: CATSDPWDRGHNEQFF.

The chain uses TRBV7-9 and TRBJ2-7; TCRdb reports TRBD2, a call that lacks DNA to check it against. The germline V gene encodes CDR1 SEHNR and CDR2 FQNEAQ (reference sequence). The CDR3 contains 14 residues. CDR3 in amino acids: CASSNGLAAYEQYF.